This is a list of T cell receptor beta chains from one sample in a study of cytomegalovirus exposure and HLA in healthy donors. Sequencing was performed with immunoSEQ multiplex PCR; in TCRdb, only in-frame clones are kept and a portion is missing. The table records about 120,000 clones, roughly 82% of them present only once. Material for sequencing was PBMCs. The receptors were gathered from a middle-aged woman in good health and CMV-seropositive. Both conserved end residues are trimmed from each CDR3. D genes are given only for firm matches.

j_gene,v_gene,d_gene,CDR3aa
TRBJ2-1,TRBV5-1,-,ASSLYTQANEQF
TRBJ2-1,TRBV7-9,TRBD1,ASSLERGPGNEQF
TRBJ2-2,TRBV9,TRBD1,ASSGDRLPTGELF
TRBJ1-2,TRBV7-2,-,ASSSGQSDGYT
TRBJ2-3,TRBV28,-,ASSLKEEFRATSTDTQY
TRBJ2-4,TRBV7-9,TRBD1,ASSLPTGMKNIQY
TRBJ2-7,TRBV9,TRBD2,ASSVGLAGNYEQY
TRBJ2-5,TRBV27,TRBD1,ASRAPGQGIQETQY
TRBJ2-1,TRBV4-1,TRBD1,ASSPTGIEQF
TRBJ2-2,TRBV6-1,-,ASSGEVGAGELF
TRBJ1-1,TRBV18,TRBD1,ASSPSLAGTGRGMNTEAF
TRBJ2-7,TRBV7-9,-,ASSSTNNRAYEQY
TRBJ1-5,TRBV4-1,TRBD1,ASSQGGRGPWVEQPQH
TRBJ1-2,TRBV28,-,ASSLVGRVDGYT
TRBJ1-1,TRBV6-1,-,ASSEDWGPNTEAF
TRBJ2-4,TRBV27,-,ASSARTAGAKNIQY
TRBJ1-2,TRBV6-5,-,ASHSTPYGYT
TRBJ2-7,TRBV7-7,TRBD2,ASSQLAGGAYEQY
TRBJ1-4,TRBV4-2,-,ASSPPGDNEKLF
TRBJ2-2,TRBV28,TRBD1,ASSFDRVYTGELF
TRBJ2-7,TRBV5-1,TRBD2,ASSLTSGTDEQY
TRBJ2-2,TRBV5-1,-,ASSSDGVLELF
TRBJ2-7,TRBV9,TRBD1,ASNPGTGGYEQY
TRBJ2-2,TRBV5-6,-,ASSLDRVDTGELF
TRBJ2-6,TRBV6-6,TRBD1,ASKDRFGANVLT
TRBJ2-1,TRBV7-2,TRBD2,ASSNGLAGVYNEQF
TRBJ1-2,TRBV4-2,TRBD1,ASSQEEGQGKYGYT
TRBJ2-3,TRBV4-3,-,ASSQDGGGSGRDTQY
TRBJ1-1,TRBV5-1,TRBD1,ASSAGTGIYDTEAF
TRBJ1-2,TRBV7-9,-,ASSLAGGGNYGYT
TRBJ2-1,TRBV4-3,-,ASSQDWPGGSYEQF
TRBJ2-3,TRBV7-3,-,ASSFGQTTDTQY
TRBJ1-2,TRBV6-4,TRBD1,ASRGSGTASNYGYT
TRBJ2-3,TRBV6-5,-,ASSYLGAHTDTQY
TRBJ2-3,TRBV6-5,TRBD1,ASSYSSGGGTDTQY
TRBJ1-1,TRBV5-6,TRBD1,ASSYTATGSNTEAF
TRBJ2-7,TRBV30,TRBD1,AWSVATGYYEQY
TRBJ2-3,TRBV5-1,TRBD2,ASSLLAGKEDTQY
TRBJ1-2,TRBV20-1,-,SAYRDWGYT
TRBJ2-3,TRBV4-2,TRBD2,ASSQDVGSGSPDTQY
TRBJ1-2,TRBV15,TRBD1,ATSRAGDRGRGYGYT
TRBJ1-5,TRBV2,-,ASSDQGRSNQPQH
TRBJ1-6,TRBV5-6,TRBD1,ASSSFPPPGQGVFKPLH
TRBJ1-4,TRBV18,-,ASSPGGVDEKLF
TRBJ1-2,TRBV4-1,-,ASSQEIRGSAYGYT
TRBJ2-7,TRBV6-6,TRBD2,ASSYSGGRLGYEQY
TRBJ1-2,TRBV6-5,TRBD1,ASSYSRTGGGYGYT
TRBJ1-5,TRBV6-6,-,ASSPPGGRQPQH
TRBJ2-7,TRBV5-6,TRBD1,ASSSGTGSSEQY
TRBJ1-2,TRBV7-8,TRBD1,ASSPIRGRANYGYT